The source of this T cell receptor beta chain is a study of blood T cells in healthy people across ages. Study-wide findings and caveats: While age rose, TCR beta diversity per million T cells dropped in a roughly linear way.

Next came a second PCR, run for roughly 6 to 11 cycles, which used a sample-barcoded 5' primer along with a J-beta primer mix. Every cDNA was tagged by a template-switch adaptor with 12 random nucleotides. There were at least 2.5 million CDR3-containing paired-end reads obtained from each sample. TCRdb used MiXCR to reprocess the 5' RACE reads, holding one entry per CDR3 protein. The sample carries 1.5 million to 2 million distinct CDR3 sequences, 40% to 55% recorded once. Concerning this clonotype: Its antigen is still unknown.

Trimming took 8 bases from V and 6 from J, leaving 14 bases between them. Germline V lookup: CDR1 MDHEN, CDR2 SYDVKM. The CDR3 length is 12 residues. The rearrangement links TRBV28 to TRBJ2-7; the D is unclear. Material for sequencing was blood. This sequence was found in a woman aged 40 to 50 in good health. The CDR3 protein is CASGDTTGEQYF. The CDR3, as DNA: TGTGCCAGCGGGGATACGACGGGCGAGCAGTACTTC.